Below are 6 T cell receptor beta chains sequenced from a single sample in a study of technical replicates of blood from a handful of donors (dated by TCRdb to 2016 to 2017). The method was the immunoSEQ multiplex PCR assay. TCRdb carries this immuneACCESS record with in-frame sequences only. Its versions omit some clonotypes, under half of them owing to an unresolved V gene in the studies checked, with the rest unexplained. The table for this sample lists over 70,000 clones; roughly 90% of them were counted only once. The ten largest make up 0.41% of the sample. The sequenced sample consisted of T cells isolated from PBMCs. These receptor sequences come from a human donor in good health.

J is TRBJ1-2 and V is TRBV4-2; D unresolved. The germline V and J ends were trimmed by 1 base and 3 bases, with 6 bases remaining between them. The CDR3 extends over 13 amino acids. Germline lookup yields CDR1 LGHNA and CDR2 YNFKEQ. This CDR3 reads CASSQGGYYGYTF. CDR3 sequence (DNA): TGTGCCAGCAGCCAAGGAGGTTACTATGGCTACACCTTC.

The chain carries TRBV19 and TRBJ1-2; D uncertain. The germline gives CDR1 LNHDA, CDR2 SQIVND (reference sequence). Trimming cost V 0 bases and J 8 bases, with 16 bases left between them. This CDR3 region has 15 residues. The CDR3 coding sequence is TGTGCCAGTAGTATAGATCAAGAGGTTCGTGAGGGCTACACCTTC. Amino acids: CASSIDQEVREGYTF.

This clone is a singleton in its sample. This chain joins TRBV30 and TRBJ1-2, with D possibly being TRBD1 (5 bases). CDR1 GTSNPN and CDR2 SVGIG come from the germline V gene (reference sequence). The CDR3 extends over 13 amino acids. The germline V and J ends were trimmed by 0 bases and 6 bases, with 11 bases remaining between them. CDR3 DNA: TGTGCCTGGAGTGTAGGTGCGGGGGATGGCTACACCTTC. Its protein product is CAWSVGAGDGYTF.

The chain recombines TRBV10-3 with TRBJ1-4; perhaps TRBD1 as D (6 bases). The CDR3 is made up of 14 amino acids. CDR1 ENHRY and CDR2 SYGVKD come from the germline V gene. Trimming removed 0 bases from V and 5 bases from J, with 7 bases in between. CDR3 in amino acids: CAISESDSNEKLFF. The CDR3 nucleotides read TGTGCCATCAGTGAGTCGGACAGCAATGAAAAACTGTTTTTT.

This chain links TRBV5-1 with TRBJ2-7; 7 positions agree with TRBD1. Germline lookup yields CDR1 SGHRS and CDR2 YFSETQ. The junction had 8 bases not matched to a gene; V was cut back by 5 bases and J by 3 bases. The CDR3 totals 14 residues. The DNA of the CDR3 is TGCGCCAGCAGTGCCGGGACAGAGTTCTACGAGCAGTACTTC. Translation gives CASSAGTEFYEQYF. The complete variable domain, with remaining parts taken from reference TRBV5-1 and TRBJ2-7, reads KAGVTQTPRYLIKTRGQQVTLSCSPISGHRSVSWYQQTPGQGLQFLFEYFSETQRNKGNFPGRFSGRQFSNSRSEMNVSTLELGDSALYLCASSAGTEFYEQYFGPGTRLTVT.

The genes are TRBV5-1 and TRBJ2-7; D might be TRBD1 (6 bases). CDR1 is SGHRS, CDR2 YFSETQ, per germline. V shed 3 bases and J shed 1 base, with 11 bases lying between them. The CDR3 contains 14 residues. DNA of the CDR3: TGCGCCAGCAGCTCCGACAGGCAGTCCTACGAGCAGTACTTC. Translating gives CASSSDRQSYEQYF.